This entry is about one TCR beta chain. The table came from immunoSEQ multiplex PCR; TCRdb's copy has only in-frame clones and leaves some out. Here the sample spans about 680,000 clones, over 65% being singletons. This sample is part of a study of shared clonotypes between healthy human individuals. This CDR3 has 14 residues. Trimming left V 1 base short and J 7 bases short, with 10 bases between. Germline V gene data show CDR1 as SGHAT and CDR2 as FQNNGV. Sequencing input: memory CD4+ T cells sorted from blood. Described subset: CD45RA-negative fraction. V is TRBV11-2 and J is TRBJ2-2; no clear D gene. The sequence was collected from a woman aged 25 to 39 in good health. CDR3 sequence: CASSLAPVSGELFF. The CDR3 DNA sequence: TGTGCCAGCAGCTTAGCGCCGGTGAGCGGGGAGCTGTTTTTT.